This T cell receptor beta chain derives from a study of T cells of healthy individuals. This CDR3 spans 14 amino acids. V lost 5 bases and J lost 3; bases outside the gene matches: 5. Germline CDR1 and CDR2: SGHAT and FQDESV (reference sequence). MiXCR was run by TCRdb on the 5' RACE reads, yielding one entry per CDR3 protein. Counted here are about 82,000 distinct CDR3 sequences, about 4.8% occurring once; the ten biggest clones make up 6.5% to 8%. The receptor comes from a female donor in good health. V usage is TRBV11-1 and J usage is TRBJ1-1, with 8 positions matching TRBD1. The CDR3 nucleotides read TGTGCCAGCAGCGTGGGGACAGGTGACACTGAAGCTTTCTTT. It yields the protein CASSVGTGDTEAFF.